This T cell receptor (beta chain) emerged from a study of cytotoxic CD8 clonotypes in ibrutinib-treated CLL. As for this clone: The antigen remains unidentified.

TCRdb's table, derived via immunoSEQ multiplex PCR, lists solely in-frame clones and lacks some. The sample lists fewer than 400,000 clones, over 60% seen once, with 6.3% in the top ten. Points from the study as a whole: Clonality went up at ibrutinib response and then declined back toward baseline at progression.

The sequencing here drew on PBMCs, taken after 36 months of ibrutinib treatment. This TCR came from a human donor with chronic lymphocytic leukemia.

The CDR3 sequence: CASSYSGPLGGNEQFF. CDR3 nucleotide sequence: TGTGCCAGCTCTTATAGCGGGCCCCTAGGCGGCAATGAGCAGTTCTTC. The chain combines TRBV18 with TRBJ2-1; 7 bases match TRBD2. V was clipped by 6 bases and J by 6 bases; unmatched bases: 14. This CDR3 is 16 amino acids long. Germline CDR1 KGHSH, CDR2 LQKENI.